This TCR beta chain was identified during a study of T cell responses to AZD1222 COVID-19 vaccine (dated by TCRdb to about 2021). About the full investigation: AZD1222 recipients whose second dose came at about 4 weeks and those whose second dose came at about 12 weeks were combined into one group, since spike-specific TCR depth and breadth did not differ between the two schedules. Trial participants were enrolled by age into 18-55, 56-69 and 70-plus year subgroups, with roughly 160, 29 and 62 TCR-sequenced participants respectively. TCR sequencing covered 230 to 250 trial participants: about 210 given two doses of AZD1222 and approximately 25 given two doses of MenACWY control vaccine.

Concerning this clone itself: Its antigen has not been determined. Base quality data are lacking; no much larger clone is found one base away.

CDR1 and CDR2, per the germline V gene, are MNHEY and SVGEGT. V drops 5 bases and J drops 2 bases, leaving 13 bases in between. The CDR3 numbers 14 residues from cysteine through phenylalanine. Solely the CDR3 DNA is kept, with 42 bases framed from the first base. This specimen's time point label, per the study, means: baseline before first vaccination. Vaccinee samples came from UK trials COV001 and COV002, including a single-blind randomized controlled phase 2/3 trial of AZD1222 (ChAdOx1 nCoV-19) in healthy adults. For TCRbeta chain sequencing, PBMC samples were collected from trial participants at day 0 and at day 28 after the second dose. The CDR3 regions of human TCRbeta chains were subjected to immunosequencing. Under the source paper's analysis protocol: TCRs in the repertoires were compared against a reference library of SARS-CoV-2-specific TCRs that had been generated with the MIRA antigen-specificity platform. Breadth meant the fraction of unique TCRs that were SARS-CoV-2-associated, whereas depth meant the fraction of total T cells that were SARS-CoV-2-associated. Each spike-specific TCR was assigned to its reactive spike region and to a CD4 or CD8 class using the MIRA data. Log10-transformed breadth and depth values were compared by one-way ANOVA with Sidak's multiple comparisons tests. As stored in TCRdb, this immuneACCESS dataset retains in-frame rearrangements with V and J assigned. A fraction of the clones does not appear; measured against another copy, unresolved V genes explain less than half of the discrepancy, and the remainder lacks a known reason. The D gene and trimming were derived from the DNA, and the V and J assignments and clone size from that table. Counted in this sample were 46,000 or so clones; over 60% of them appeared once. Around 7% of the sample belongs to the ten largest clones.

Paper-wide results and their limitations: Participants were mostly white British and included more females than males, and it was suggested by the authors that clonal diversity may have been underestimated. The 56-69-year group was small, and its depth increase did not reach significance, likely because of low power. CD4 TCRs associated with the vaccine covered the entire spike protein, and the dominant responses were in regions 160-218 and 743-854. Conclusions about previously exposed vaccinees are limited, since just five or six AZD1222 recipients were seropositive for SARS-CoV-2 at baseline. Because no samples from the day 14 peak response were available, repertoires could be characterized only after the peak T cell response. Epitopes outside the regions mutated in the B.1.351 and B.1.1.7 variants were reportedly recognized by nearly half of the unique spike-specific TCRs. After two AZD1222 doses, both the breadth and the depth of spike-specific TCRs were significantly higher than at day 0 and than in MenACWY recipients.

This sequence was found in an adult in good health. The receptor chain draws on TRBV6-2 or TRBV6-3 and TRBJ2-7; a weak D assignment points to TRBD2 (5 bases agree). Sample: peripheral blood, taken on day 0 of AZD1222 vaccination. The nucleotide sequence reads TGTGCCAGCAGTCCCCGGACGGGAACCTACGAGCAGTACTTC. This sequence encodes CASSPRTGTYEQYF.